Sequencing of this T cell receptor beta chain was carried out in a study of blood T cell repertoires in COVID-19. The CDR3 has 15 amino acids. Germline values: CDR1 SGHVS, CDR2 FQNEAQ. Trimming removed 1 base from V and 5 bases from J, with 11 bases in between. Data came from immunoSEQ multiplex PCR; TCRdb stores just in-frame clones and leaves some out. Altogether approximately 260,000 clones are present, approximately 85% being singletons, with the ten largest covering 11%. The V gene is TRBV7-8, the J gene TRBJ1-4; D is unclear. The TCR was taken from a woman in her sixties or seventies with acute or convalescent COVID-19. Source material: peripheral blood. CDR3: CASSLGGLRNEKLFF. In nucleotides, the CDR3 is TGTGCCAGCAGCTTAGGCGGACTCCGAAATGAAAAACTGTTTTTT. The full variable domain, with the rest looked up from reference TRBV7-8 and TRBJ1-4, is GAGVSQSPRYKVAKRGQDVALRCDPISGHVSLFWYQQALGQGPEFLTYFQNEAQLDKSGLPSDRFFAERPEGSVSTLKIQRTQQEDSAVYLCASSLGGLRNEKLFFGSGTQLSVL.